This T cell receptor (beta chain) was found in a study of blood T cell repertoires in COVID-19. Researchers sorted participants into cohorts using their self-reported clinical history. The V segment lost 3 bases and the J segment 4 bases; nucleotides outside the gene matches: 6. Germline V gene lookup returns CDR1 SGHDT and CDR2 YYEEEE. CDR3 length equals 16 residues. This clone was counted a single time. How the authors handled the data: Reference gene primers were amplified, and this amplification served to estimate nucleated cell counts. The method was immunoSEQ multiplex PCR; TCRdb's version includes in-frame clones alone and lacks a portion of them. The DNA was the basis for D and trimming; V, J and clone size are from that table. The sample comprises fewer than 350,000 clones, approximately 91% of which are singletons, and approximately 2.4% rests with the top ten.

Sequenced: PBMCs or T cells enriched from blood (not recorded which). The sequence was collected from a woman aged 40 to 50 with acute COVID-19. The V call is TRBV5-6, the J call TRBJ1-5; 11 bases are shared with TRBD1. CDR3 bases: TGTGCCAGCAGCTCCAGGACAGGGGGCGATAATCAGCCCCAGCATTTT. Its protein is CASSSRTGGDNQPQHF.